This T cell receptor (beta chain) came from a study of shared clonotypes between healthy human individuals. Study at large: The donor pool was made up of a couple of women and three men aged 18 to 49.

CDR3 size: 20 residues. The trim removed 5 bases at V and 8 bases at J, leaving 29 bases unmatched. Germline V gene data show CDR1 as SQVTM and CDR2 as ANQGSEA. Data came from immunoSEQ multiplex PCR; TCRdb stores just in-frame clones and leaves some out. The table has 550,000 to 800,000 clones, about 90% seen once. J is TRBJ1-2 and V is TRBV29-1, with 10 bases matching TRBD1. The receptor was derived from a man younger than 35 in good health. Some clones in this sample may be carry-over from other donors' samples. The sample was memory CD8+ T cells from PBMCs. Subset in this sample: CD45RO+ cells pooled with CCR7-negative TemRA cells. Here the CDR3 DNA reads TGCAGCGTTTACGAGAACTCGGGCGGGACAGGGGCCCTCTTGACGGGGGGCTACACCTTC. Amino acids: CSVYENSGGTGALLTGGYTF.